A selection of T cell receptor beta chains follows, all from one sample in a study of T-cell memory formation after mild COVID-19. MiXCR was run by TCRdb on the 5' RACE reads, yielding one entry per CDR3 protein. The sample shows roughly 100,000 distinct CDR3 sequences, approximately 17% of them seen only once. The sequenced sample consisted of PBMCs or a T cell subset sorted from them (not recorded which). All receptors come from an adult woman who had mild COVID-19 (a few samples of this study predate the infection). Cell type and time point are not known. The CDR3 runs from the conserved cysteine through the conserved F or W. Each record gives: CDR3 DNA, CDR3 protein, V gene, clone size, D gene, J gene. D genes are given only for firm matches. Clone sizes are given selectively: once, few, many, or a class where the clone is expanded.

CDR3nt: TGCAGTGCCTCGCCGAGAGAGCGGGGGGCCGCCGCTACCTACGAGCAGTACTTC; CDR3aa: CSASPRERGAAATYEQYF; v_gene: TRBV20-1; abundance: -; d_gene: TRBD2; j_gene: TRBJ2-7
CDR3nt: TGCAGTGCTAGAAGGTCTGACAGGGAAGTCACTGAAGCTTTCTTT; CDR3aa: CSARRSDREVTEAFF; v_gene: TRBV20-1; abundance: many; d_gene: TRBD1; j_gene: TRBJ1-1
CDR3nt: TGTGCCAGCAGGGATTCCTACGAGCAGTACTTC; CDR3aa: CASRDSYEQYF; v_gene: TRBV6-5; abundance: -; d_gene: -; j_gene: TRBJ2-7
CDR3nt: TGTGCCAGCAGCGTAGCTTCATGGACAGATTCTAACTATGGCTACACCTTC; CDR3aa: CASSVASWTDSNYGYTF; v_gene: TRBV9; abundance: -; d_gene: -; j_gene: TRBJ1-2
CDR3nt: TGTGCCAGCAGCTCACCCGGGACAGACCCCTACGAGCAGTACTTC; CDR3aa: CASSSPGTDPYEQYF; v_gene: TRBV7-9; abundance: few; d_gene: TRBD1; j_gene: TRBJ2-7
CDR3nt: TGTGCCAGCAGCCATAACAGGGGGCGTTTAGAAGAGCAGTACTTC; CDR3aa: CASSHNRGRLEEQYF; v_gene: TRBV7-9; abundance: few; d_gene: TRBD1; j_gene: TRBJ2-7
CDR3nt: TGTGCCAGCAGTTCATCCGCAGGGTGGAAGCTCCAGCATTTT; CDR3aa: CASSSSAGWKLQHF; v_gene: TRBV27; abundance: -; d_gene: -; j_gene: TRBJ1-5
CDR3nt: TGTGCTAGCAGCTTGGGACCGACACCTGGGTCCGAGCAGTACTTC; CDR3aa: CASSLGPTPGSEQYF; v_gene: TRBV7-7; abundance: -; d_gene: -; j_gene: TRBJ2-7
CDR3nt: TGTGCCACCAGTGAAGTTACGGCGGGATGGAGAAGCGGTGAGCAGTTCTTC; CDR3aa: CATSEVTAGWRSGEQFF; v_gene: TRBV24-1; abundance: -; d_gene: -; j_gene: TRBJ2-1
CDR3nt: TGTGCCAGCAGTGAAGGAACAGGGCGAGCTTTCTTT; CDR3aa: CASSEGTGRAFF; v_gene: TRBV2; abundance: -; d_gene: -; j_gene: TRBJ1-1
CDR3nt: TGTGCCAGCAGCCCCGGCCAGTGGGAGTATGATGAGCAGTTCTTC; CDR3aa: CASSPGQWEYDEQFF; v_gene: TRBV7-9; abundance: -; d_gene: -; j_gene: TRBJ2-1
CDR3nt: TGTGCCAGCAGCGCCGGGACAGGTTTCAGGGCTTTCTTT; CDR3aa: CASSAGTGFRAFF; v_gene: TRBV9; abundance: -; d_gene: TRBD1; j_gene: TRBJ1-1
CDR3nt: TGTGCCAGCAGTTTACCTACGACAGGGGGCGAGACAGATACGCAGTATTTT; CDR3aa: CASSLPTTGGETDTQYF; v_gene: TRBV12-3/TRBV12-4; abundance: few; d_gene: TRBD1; j_gene: TRBJ2-3
CDR3nt: TGCAGCGCCACCGGGACACCTAACTACGAGCAGTACTTC; CDR3aa: CSATGTPNYEQYF; v_gene: TRBV29-1; abundance: few; d_gene: -; j_gene: TRBJ2-7
CDR3nt: TGTGCCACCAGCGGAGGACGGAACTCTGGAAACACCATATATTTT; CDR3aa: CATSGGRNSGNTIYF; v_gene: TRBV15; abundance: few; d_gene: -; j_gene: TRBJ1-3
CDR3nt: TGTGCCAGCAGTTACTCCGGGACAGTCTCCTACGAGCAGTACTTC; CDR3aa: CASSYSGTVSYEQYF; v_gene: TRBV6-5; abundance: many; d_gene: TRBD1; j_gene: TRBJ2-7
CDR3nt: TGTGCCAGCAGCCAATTCACAGGAGACAATGAGCAGTTCTTC; CDR3aa: CASSQFTGDNEQFF; v_gene: TRBV5-5; abundance: -; d_gene: -; j_gene: TRBJ2-1
CDR3nt: TGTGCCAGCAGCGGGACAGGGGGAAGATACAATGAGCAGTTCTTC; CDR3aa: CASSGTGGRYNEQFF; v_gene: TRBV9; abundance: few; d_gene: TRBD1; j_gene: TRBJ2-1
CDR3nt: TGTGCCAGCAGCCAACCTCACCGGGACAGTTTTCGAACTGAAGCTTTCTTT; CDR3aa: CASSQPHRDSFRTEAFF; v_gene: TRBV3-1; abundance: -; d_gene: TRBD1; j_gene: TRBJ1-1
CDR3nt: TGCAGTGCGACCCATAGCGGGGTTCCCTACGAGCAGTACTTC; CDR3aa: CSATHSGVPYEQYF; v_gene: TRBV20-1; abundance: -; d_gene: TRBD2; j_gene: TRBJ2-7
CDR3nt: TGCGCCAGCAGCTCACGTACAGGGTCGGGGGAGCAGTACTTC; CDR3aa: CASSSRTGSGEQYF; v_gene: TRBV4-3; abundance: -; d_gene: -; j_gene: TRBJ2-7
CDR3nt: TGTGCCAGCAGCTCCCCCGGGGATTACAATGAGCAGTTCTTC; CDR3aa: CASSSPGDYNEQFF; v_gene: TRBV13; abundance: few; d_gene: -; j_gene: TRBJ2-1
CDR3nt: TGTGCCAGCAGCGTGGATCTACCCTATAATTCACCCCTCCACTTT; CDR3aa: CASSVDLPYNSPLHF; v_gene: TRBV9; abundance: -; d_gene: -; j_gene: TRBJ1-6
CDR3nt: TGTGCCAGCAGCCACGTTGGGGCAGGTCAAGAGACCCAGTACTTC; CDR3aa: CASSHVGAGQETQYF; v_gene: TRBV5-6; abundance: few; d_gene: -; j_gene: TRBJ2-5
CDR3nt: TGCGCCAGCAGCCAAGATACCGCTGACGAGCAGTACTTC; CDR3aa: CASSQDTADEQYF; v_gene: TRBV4-3; abundance: -; d_gene: -; j_gene: TRBJ2-7
CDR3nt: TGTGCCAGCAGCCGGACAGGGGGACTGTCTGGAAACACCATATATTTT; CDR3aa: CASSRTGGLSGNTIYF; v_gene: TRBV12-3/TRBV12-4; abundance: few; d_gene: TRBD1; j_gene: TRBJ1-3
CDR3nt: TGTGCCAGCAGTTTCGGCAGGGCCTACGAGCAGTACTTC; CDR3aa: CASSFGRAYEQYF; v_gene: TRBV27; abundance: -; d_gene: -; j_gene: TRBJ2-7
CDR3nt: TGCAGTGCTAGAGTATCCAGTCTAGCGGGGGTCGAGCAGTTCTTC; CDR3aa: CSARVSSLAGVEQFF; v_gene: TRBV20-1; abundance: many; d_gene: TRBD2; j_gene: TRBJ2-1
CDR3nt: TGTGGAAGTAGGACCGGGGTGGGCACTGAAGCTTTCTTT; CDR3aa: CGSRTGVGTEAFF; v_gene: TRBV12-3/TRBV12-4; abundance: few; d_gene: -; j_gene: TRBJ1-1
CDR3nt: TGTGCCAGCAGTCCCACGGGGGTTGCTGGGGATAGCAATCAGCCCCAGCATTTT; CDR3aa: CASSPTGVAGDSNQPQHF; v_gene: TRBV6-5; abundance: few; d_gene: -; j_gene: TRBJ1-5
CDR3nt: TGTGCCAGCAGCTTAGATCAATGGGGGCCCGGGACAGGGAAGAACACTGAAGCTTTCTTT; CDR3aa: CASSLDQWGPGTGKNTEAFF; v_gene: TRBV11-2; abundance: -; d_gene: TRBD1; j_gene: TRBJ1-1
CDR3nt: TGTGCCAGCAGCCTTATAGGGACTAGCGGGAGACGCAGAGATACGCAGTATTTT; CDR3aa: CASSLIGTSGRRRDTQYF; v_gene: TRBV7-2; abundance: few; d_gene: TRBD2; j_gene: TRBJ2-3
CDR3nt: TGTGCCAGCAGCCTCCCACAGAACACTGAAGCTTTCTTT; CDR3aa: CASSLPQNTEAFF; v_gene: TRBV5-6; abundance: few; d_gene: -; j_gene: TRBJ1-1
CDR3nt: TGCGCCAGCAGCTCGGACGGGACAGGGATTTTTGACTATGGCTACACCTTC; CDR3aa: CASSSDGTGIFDYGYTF; v_gene: TRBV5-1; abundance: few; d_gene: TRBD1; j_gene: TRBJ1-2
CDR3nt: TGCGCCAGCAGCTTGGCCCCCGGGACGGGTAATCAGCCCCAGCATTTT; CDR3aa: CASSLAPGTGNQPQHF; v_gene: TRBV5-1; abundance: -; d_gene: -; j_gene: TRBJ1-5
CDR3nt: TGTGCCAGCAGCCAAGAGGCTAGCGGGAGACCACCCTACGAGCAGTACTTC; CDR3aa: CASSQEASGRPPYEQYF; v_gene: TRBV3-1; abundance: few; d_gene: TRBD2; j_gene: TRBJ2-7
CDR3nt: TGTGCCAGCAGCCGGACTAGCGGGAGTCCTGTCAATGAGCAGTTCTTC; CDR3aa: CASSRTSGSPVNEQFF; v_gene: TRBV7-6; abundance: -; d_gene: TRBD2; j_gene: TRBJ2-1
CDR3nt: TGTGCCACCAGCCCGACAGGGAGCTTAAAGTACTTC; CDR3aa: CATSPTGSLKYF; v_gene: TRBV24-1; abundance: -; d_gene: TRBD1; j_gene: TRBJ2-5
CDR3nt: TGTGCCTCGACTAGCGGGGGGGCGAGCAATGAGCAGTTCTTC; CDR3aa: CASTSGGASNEQFF; v_gene: TRBV2; abundance: few; d_gene: TRBD2; j_gene: TRBJ2-1
CDR3nt: TGTGCCAGCAGCGTAGCTCGCGACCCCCACGAGCAGTACTTC; CDR3aa: CASSVARDPHEQYF; v_gene: TRBV9; abundance: -; d_gene: -; j_gene: TRBJ2-7